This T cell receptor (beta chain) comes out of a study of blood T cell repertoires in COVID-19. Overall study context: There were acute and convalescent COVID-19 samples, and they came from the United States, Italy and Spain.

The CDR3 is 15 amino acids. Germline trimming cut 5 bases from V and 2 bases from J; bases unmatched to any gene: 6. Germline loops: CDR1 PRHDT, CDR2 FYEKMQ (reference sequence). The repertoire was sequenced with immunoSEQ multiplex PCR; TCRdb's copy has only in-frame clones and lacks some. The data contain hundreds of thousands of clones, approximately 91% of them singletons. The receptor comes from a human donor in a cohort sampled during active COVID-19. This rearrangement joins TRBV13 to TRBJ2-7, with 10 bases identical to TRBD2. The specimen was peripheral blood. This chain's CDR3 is CASSRSGLAAYEQYF. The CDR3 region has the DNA TGTGCCAGCAGCCGGAGTGGACTAGCGGCCTACGAGCAGTACTTC.